This record covers a single T cell receptor beta chain. Its target is not known. A sample-barcoded 5' primer and a J-beta primer mix were used in a second PCR of roughly 6 to 11 cycles. Every cDNA molecule carried a tag from a template-switch adaptor bearing 12 random nucleotides. TCRdb processed the 5' RACE reads anew with MiXCR; each CDR3 protein has one entry. The table has 650,000 to 800,000 distinct CDR3 sequences, roughly 44% seen once. The CDR3 sequence is 16 residues long. Germline CDR1 MNHEY, CDR2 SVGEGT. The sample originates from a study of blood T cells in healthy people across ages. Study-wide points: Unknown CMV status may confound age-related changes in expanded clones. A greater number of naive CD4+ cells and higher diversity distinguished long-lived donors from aged donors.

Source material: blood. The chain has TRBV6-2 or TRBV6-3 and TRBJ2-4; 10 bases map to TRBD1. The DNA end lines up better with TRBJ2-7; the J call may be wrong. The clonotype originates from a man between 60 and 70 years old in good health. Written as DNA, the CDR3 is TGTGCCAGCAGCTTACCGCCGGGACAGGGGCCGTACGAGCAGTACTTC. Its protein product is CASSLPPGQGPYEQYF.